This TCR beta chain was profiled in a study of blood T cell repertoires in COVID-19. On the study more broadly: PBMCs, B-cell-depleted T cells, or T cells provided the cDNA or gDNA that made up the material.

Trimming left V 2 bases short and J 5 bases short, with 16 bases between. CDR3 length: 15 residues. From germline, CDR1 is LGHNA and CDR2 YSLEER. Clones were read by immunoSEQ multiplex PCR, and TCRdb kept only the in-frame ones, dropping some. The data hold about 170,000 clones, with 70% to 85% observed a single time. The specimen was peripheral blood. The source of this sequence is a woman older than 75 with acute or convalescent COVID-19. The chain links TRBV4-3 to TRBJ2-7; a possible D gene is TRBD1 (6 bases). The CDR3 loop reads CASSQSTGKSHEQYF. The CDR3 bases are TGCGCCAGCAGCCAAAGCACAGGGAAATCCCACGAGCAGTACTTC.